This TCR beta chain was recovered during a study of Ad26.COV2.S vaccination and SARS-CoV-2 variants. The table came from immunoSEQ multiplex PCR; TCRdb's copy has only in-frame clones and leaves some out. The sample yields around 300,000 clones, 86% seen once. Treatment described: around 19 received Ad26.COV2.S at low or high dose, single or two shots; 5 received placebo; per-sample allocation not given. Vaccine and placebo recipients were sampled on day 63 after the first injection. Donation came from an adult in Boston who was aged 18-55 years. Expression of Wuhan-strain SARS-CoV-2 spike came from the Ad26 vector that formed the vaccine. Germline CDR1 is MGHRA and CDR2 is YSYEKL. The CDR3 spans 15 residues. V lost 4 bases to trimming and J lost 4 bases; unmatched junction nucleotides: 6.

The rearrangement links TRBV4-1 to TRBJ2-2, with 7 bases fitting TRBD2. The TCR was taken from a person between 18 and 65 years old who received the Ad26.COV2.S COVID-19 vaccine or a placebo. The sample in question was peripheral blood, obtained in a trial of Ad26.COV2.S vaccine versus placebo. The CDR3 protein is CASSRVLALTGELFF. The CDR3 DNA reads TGCGCCAGCAGCCGAGTACTAGCGCTCACCGGGGAGCTGTTTTTT.